The 20 T cell receptor beta chains presented below share a single source sample, sequenced in a study of T-cell memory formation after mild COVID-19 (dated by TCRdb to about 2021). Libraries were made using 5' RACE. Instrument on record: Illumina NovaSeq 6000. TCRdb reanalyzed the raw reads on its own, using fastp at Q25 for trimming and MiXCR for clone calling, and kept in-frame beta chains. Here each entry gathers all rows of one CDR3 protein and keeps the most common genes and DNA. The sample table holds under 110,000 distinct CDR3 sequences, of which about a sixth were seen once. In total, the top ten clones hold 28% of the sample. The specimen sequenced was PBMCs or a T cell subset sorted from them (not recorded which). The receptors stem from an adult woman who had mild COVID-19 (a few samples of this study predate the infection). The sample titles of this study are shuffled in the database, so cell type and time point are left out; the donor was told from shared clones.

V is TRBV2 and J is TRBJ2-1; 8 bases line up with TRBD1. V shed 10 bases and J 6 bases; nucleotides not matched to a gene: 8. Per germline, CDR1 SNHLY and CDR2 FYNNEI. This CDR3 has 13 residues. The CDR3 loop reads CAIFFGTGNEQFF. CDR3 DNA sequence: TGTGCCATATTCTTCGGGACAGGCAATGAGCAGTTCTTC.

J is TRBJ1-2 and V is TRBV6-2 or TRBV6-3; no reliable D call. With 0 bases removed from V and 3 bases from J, the gap between germline ends came to 26 bases. The CDR3 is 20 residues long. The V gene's germline CDR1 is MNHEY and CDR2 SVGEGT. In DNA form, the CDR3 reads TGTGCCAGCAGTTACTCGAAGGGCGATGGTCCCATAGATTTGGACTATGGCTACACCTTC. Amino acids: CASSYSKGDGPIDLDYGYTF.

The chain employs TRBV9 and TRBJ1-5; 7 nucleotides agree with TRBD1. This CDR3 has 14 residues. Per germline, CDR1 SGDLS and CDR2 YYNGEE. Losses at the gene ends were 7 bases for V and 5 bases for J; bases not matched to a gene: 9. CDR3 protein: CASGTQGEYQPQHF. CDR3 nucleotide sequence: TGTGCCAGCGGTACCCAGGGGGAATATCAGCCCCAGCATTTT.

This clonotype was seen at least ten times. The V gene is TRBV7-9, the J gene TRBJ2-1; D ambiguous. The length of the CDR3 is 14 residues. Trimming removed 3 bases at V and 0 bases at J, with 6 bases between. Germline V gives CDR1 SEHNR, CDR2 FQNEAQ (reference sequence). This CDR3 reads CASSFLSSYNEQFF. The CDR3, as DNA: TGTGCCAGCAGCTTTCTGAGCTCCTACAATGAGCAGTTCTTC.

This clonotype came up a few times. The CDR3 sequence is CASSSPDSGNTIYF. Here the CDR3 DNA reads TGTGCCAGCAGCTCGCCGGACTCTGGAAACACCATATATTTT. This chain links TRBV5-4 with TRBJ1-3; D call uncertain. There are 14 residues in the CDR3. Per the germline V gene, CDR1 is SGHNT and CDR2 is YYREEE (reference sequence). V was trimmed by 3 bases and J by 0 bases, leaving 7 bases between them.

This clonotype was counted only a few times. A read error is likely, as this CDR3 ends without the conserved phenylalanine or tryptophan. The rearrangement joins TRBV19 to TRBJ2-7; TRBD1 might be the D (5 bases). This CDR3 contains 15 residues. Looked up from germline, CDR1 is LNHDA and CDR2 is SQIVND (reference sequence). The V end was cut by 6 bases, the J end by 2 bases, with 17 bases between. The CDR3 region is CASSPAGHGPYEQYC. Here the CDR3 DNA reads TGTGCCAGTAGCCCCGCCGGACACGGACCCTACGAGCAGTACTGC.

The V gene is TRBV5-1, the J gene TRBJ1-1; D unclear. The germline V and J ends were trimmed by 0 bases and 5 bases, with 11 bases remaining between them. Germline lookup yields CDR1 SGHRS and CDR2 YFSETQ. This CDR3 region has 14 residues. As DNA, the CDR3 is TGCGCCAGCAGCTTGGGTGGTGGATGGACTGAAGCTTTCTTT. The encoded protein is CASSLGGGWTEAFF.

This clonotype has only a few counts. The rearrangement links TRBV12-3 or TRBV12-4 to TRBJ2-1, with 8 bases matching TRBD2. J lost 3 bases, V lost 5 bases, and 9 bases had no gene match. The CDR3 is 16 residues long. The CDR3 region has the DNA TGTGCCAGCAGTGAACGACTAAGCGGGGGCTACAATGAGCAGTTCTTC. Translated: CASSERLSGGYNEQFF.

This chain joins TRBV4-1 and TRBJ1-1; TRBD1 aligns across 9 bases. Trimming took 9 bases from V and 5 from J; bases not matched to a gene: 4. The CDR3 length is 12 residues. The germline CDR1 and CDR2 sequences are MGHRA and YSYEKL. The CDR3 coding sequence is TGCGCCAGTAAACAGGGGGCGACTGAAGCTTTCTTT. The encoded protein is CASKQGATEAFF.

V gene TRBV20-1 combines with J gene TRBJ2-3; 8 bases are a match to TRBD2. This CDR3 has 18 amino acids. V was pared by 6 bases and J by 2 bases, with 19 bases of the junction left unmatched. Per the germline V gene, CDR1 is DFQATT and CDR2 is SNEGSKA (reference sequence). This CDR3 reads CSAKTKGSAGANTDTQYF. The CDR3 coding sequence is TGCAGTGCCAAAACGAAGGGGTCAGCGGGAGCAAACACAGATACGCAGTATTTT.

This clonotype was counted many times. The genes are TRBV29-1 and TRBJ1-2; maybe TRBD1 (5 bases). Trimming left V 2 bases short and J 2 bases short, with 6 bases between. Germline V gives CDR1 SQVTM, CDR2 ANQGSEA. CDR3 length: 12 residues. DNA for the CDR3: TGCAGCGTTGAATGGGGGAACTATGGCTACACCTTC. This sequence encodes CSVEWGNYGYTF.

This clonotype was counted a few times. The CDR3 is CAIKGGSTSYEQYF. DNA of the CDR3: TGTGCCATCAAGGGGGGGTCAACCTCCTACGAGCAGTACTTC. The genes are TRBV10-3 and TRBJ2-7, with a weak D call TRBD2 (7 bases). This CDR3 region has 14 residues. Deletions cut 7 bases from V and 0 bases from J, with 13 bases between. Germline CDR1 ENHRY, CDR2 SYGVKD.

This clonotype was picked up many times. The J gene is TRBJ2-3, the V gene TRBV11-3; the D gene is possibly TRBD2 (6 bases). This CDR3 has 16 residues. Per germline, CDR1 SGHNT and CDR2 YENEEA. The V end was cut by 5 bases, the J end by 1 base, with 16 bases between. CDR3 in DNA: TGTGCCAGCAGCACGTGGGAGGACGGAGGCACAGATACGCAGTATTTT. Its protein product is CASSTWEDGGTDTQYF.

Only one count was recorded for this clonotype. V gene TRBV19 combines with J gene TRBJ1-1; D may be TRBD1 (5 bases). In germline, CDR1 is LNHDA, CDR2 SQIVND (reference sequence). Trimming stripped 7 bases from V and 4 bases from J, with 16 bases between. The CDR3 runs to 14 residues. Written as DNA, the CDR3 is TGTGCCAGTATCGCAGTCGGCAGGGTCACTGAAGCTTTCTTT. This sequence encodes CASIAVGRVTEAFF. The variable domain in full, with the rest retrieved from reference TRBV19 and TRBJ1-1, is DGGITQSPKYLFRKEGQNVTLSCEQNLNHDAMYWYRQDPGQGLRLIYYSQIVNDFQKGDIAEGYSVSREKKESFPLTVTSAQKNPTAFYLCASIAVGRVTEAFFGQGTRLTVV.

This chain links TRBV9 with TRBJ2-7; D gene uncertain. From germline, CDR1 is SGDLS and CDR2 YYNGEE. Trimming left V 0 bases short and J 6 bases short, with 13 bases between. The CDR3 contains 14 residues. The CDR3 DNA is TGTGCCAGCAGCGTAGCGGGTCACTACTCCGAGCAGTACTTC. Its protein is CASSVAGHYSEQYF.

This clonotype was observed a handful of times. The rearrangement uses TRBV12-3 or TRBV12-4 and TRBJ2-3; D perhaps matches TRBD2 (6 bases). The CDR3 is 13 amino acids. Trimming shortened V by 4 bases and J by 4 bases, and 9 bases separated the two germline ends. CDR3 loop: CASSSLASDTQYF. The CDR3 DNA sequence: TGTGCCAGCAGTTCCCTAGCGTCAGATACGCAGTATTTT.

The rearrangement joins TRBV7-8 to TRBJ2-7; D may correspond to TRBD1 or TRBD2 (5 bases each). Trimming stripped 4 bases from V and 3 bases from J, with 13 bases between. Germline V gives CDR1 SGHVS, CDR2 FQNEAQ. This CDR3 has 14 amino acids. DNA for the CDR3: TGTGCCAGCAGCTCCGGGACGACCGGCTACGAGCAGTACTTC. Protein product: CASSSGTTGYEQYF. The full variable domain, completed using reference TRBV7-8 and TRBJ2-7, is GAGVSQSPRYKVAKRGQDVALRCDPISGHVSLFWYQQALGQGPEFLTYFQNEAQLDKSGLPSDRFFAERPEGSVSTLKIQRTQQEDSAVYLCASSSGTTGYEQYFGPGTRLTVT.

This clonotype turned up a few times. This rearrangement joins TRBV7-9 to TRBJ1-2; D unresolved. Germline values: CDR1 SEHNR, CDR2 FQNEAQ (reference sequence). The CDR3 has 13 residues. V lost 1 base, J lost 4 bases, and 7 bases lay in between. The CDR3 DNA reads as TGTGCCAGCAGCTTAGAGGTAATCTATGGCTACACCTTC. Its protein is CASSLEVIYGYTF. Looking up the rest from reference TRBV7-9 and TRBJ1-2 gives the full variable domain: DTGVSQNPRHKITKRGQNVTFRCDPISEHNRLYWYRQTLGQGPEFLTYFQNEAQLEKSRLLSDRFSAERPKGSFSTLEIQRTEQGDSAMYLCASSLEVIYGYTFGSGTRLTVV.

This clonotype was seen a few times. The V and J genes are TRBV27 and TRBJ2-3; TRBD2 matches at 11 bases. Germline V gene lookup returns CDR1 MNHEY and CDR2 SMNVEV (reference sequence). The CDR3 contains 17 residues. Trimming removed 2 bases from V and 0 bases from J; junction bases left unmatched: 4. The CDR3 bases are TGTGCCAGCAGTTTAGTAGCGGGAGGGTGGAGCACAGATACGCAGTATTTT. Translated, it gives CASSLVAGGWSTDTQYF.

Only a few counts were recorded for this clonotype. This rearrangement joins TRBV12-3 or TRBV12-4 to TRBJ2-7; a weak D match, TRBD2 (6 bases). Trimming removed 5 bases from V and 10 bases from J, with 24 bases in between. CDR3 length: 15 residues. The CDR3 DNA reads as TGTGCCAGCAGTCCTAGCGTCAGCGACCCTTACGGACAGTACTTC. Translation gives CASSPSVSDPYGQYF.